These T cell receptor beta chains were read from a single sample in a study of blood T cell repertoires in COVID-19. Method: immunoSEQ multiplex PCR; TCRdb's copy keeps in-frame clones and lacks some. The sample holds 130,000 or so clones, about 89% seen once. The sample taken for sequencing was peripheral blood. These receptors were taken from a man aged 45-65 years with active COVID-19. CDR3s include the opening cysteine and the closing phenylalanine or tryptophan. The D gene is left open where the match is weak. Size is omitted from some rows. Given values are once, few, many or a class for expanded clones.

v_gene	abundance	d_gene	j_gene	CDR3aa	CDR3nt
TRBV13	NA	TRBD1	TRBJ2-5	CASSSPGRGRQETQYF	TGTGCCAGCAGCTCCCCGGGCAGGGGGCGACAAGAGACCCAGTACTTC
TRBV12-3/TRBV12-4	NA	NA	TRBJ1-4	CASRPGANEKLFF	TGTGCCAGCAGGCCGGGGGCTAATGAAAAACTGTTTTTT
TRBV7-2	NA	NA	TRBJ1-6	CASSLAGKVGSPLHF	TGTGCCAGCAGCTTAGCCGGGAAGGTGGGATCACCCCTCCACTTT
TRBV5-4	NA	TRBD1	TRBJ1-2	CASSLPGTGFGYTF	TGTGCCAGCAGCTTGCCCGGGACAGGGTTTGGCTACACCTTC
TRBV30	NA	NA	TRBJ1-1	CAWSSLKRITEAFF	TGTGCCTGGAGTTCACTCAAGCGGATCACTGAAGCTTTCTTT
TRBV6-5	NA	NA	TRBJ2-2	CASSYSIVRGGELFF	TGTGCCAGCAGTTACTCGATAGTTAGGGGCGGGGAGCTGTTTTTT
TRBV27	NA	TRBD1	TRBJ2-5	CASSTPGTGGETQYF	TGTGCCAGCAGTACACCCGGGACAGGGGGAGAGACCCAGTACTTC
TRBV15	NA	NA	TRBJ2-7	CATSRGSLVPEQYF	TGTGCCACCAGCAGAGGGTCACTAGTACCCGAGCAGTACTTC
TRBV11-2	NA	TRBD1	TRBJ1-2	CASSPRTGTNTF	TGTGCCAGCAGCCCGAGGACAGGGACTAACACCTTC
TRBV6-4	NA	NA	TRBJ2-1	CASSRDFWNEQFF	TGTGCCAGCAGTCGGGACTTTTGGAATGAGCAGTTCTTC
TRBV7-9	NA	NA	TRBJ2-3	CASSRDTTLQYF	TGTGCCAGCAGCCGGGACACCACCTTGCAGTATTTT
TRBV5-4	NA	TRBD1	TRBJ1-2	CASSLYFSRDRDLFGYTF	TGTGCCAGCAGCCTGTATTTCTCCCGGGACAGGGACCTCTTCGGCTACACCTTC
TRBV6-5	NA	NA	TRBJ2-7	CASSSRVYEQYF	TGTGCCAGCAGCTCCCGGGTCTACGAGCAGTACTTC
TRBV3-1/TRBV3-2	NA	TRBD1	TRBJ1-1	CASSEPGQGFEAFF	TGTGCCAGCAGCGAACCGGGACAGGGATTTGAAGCTTTCTTT
TRBV6-5	many	NA	TRBJ1-5	CASSPQGWVNQPQHF	TGTGCCAGCAGTCCCCAGGGTTGGGTAAATCAGCCCCAGCATTTT
TRBV5-1	NA	NA	TRBJ2-7	CASSLAGVAGNEQYF	TGCGCCAGCAGCTTGGCCGGAGTGGCAGGGAACGAGCAGTACTTC
TRBV23-1	NA	TRBD1	TRBJ2-1	CASRTGTGSYNEQFF	TGCGCCAGCAGGACTGGGACAGGGTCCTACAATGAGCAGTTCTTC
TRBV19	NA	NA	TRBJ2-5	CASSMGGGKETQYF	TGTGCCAGTAGTATGGGCGGGGGCAAGGAGACCCAGTACTTC
TRBV5-4	NA	TRBD1	TRBJ1-2	CASSFPGQALGYTF	TGTGCCAGCAGCTTCCCGGGACAGGCCTTAGGCTACACCTTC
TRBV5-1	NA	NA	TRBJ1-3	CASSFAGYGNTIYF	TGCGCCAGCAGCTTCGCAGGGTATGGAAACACCATATATTTT
TRBV7-9	NA	NA	TRBJ1-2	CASSLVVWPNYGYTF	TGTGCCAGCAGCTTAGTGGTCTGGCCTAACTATGGCTACACCTTC
TRBV11-2	NA	TRBD2	TRBJ2-3	CASSSFLRGGSDTQYF	TGTGCCAGCAGCTCCTTTCTTCGGGGGGGATCAGATACGCAGTATTTT
TRBV6-6	NA	TRBD1	TRBJ1-1	CASILGQANTEAFF	TGTGCCAGCATTCTGGGACAGGCGAACACTGAAGCTTTCTTT
TRBV18	NA	NA	TRBJ2-7	CASSRAGASYEQYF	TGTGCCAGCTCGCGGGCAGGGGCCTCCTACGAGCAGTACTTC
TRBV5-1	once	TRBD1	TRBJ2-2	CASSLGPDRGRTGELFF	TGCGCCAGCAGCTTGGGCCCGGACAGGGGTAGAACCGGGGAGCTGTTTTTT
TRBV18	NA	TRBD2	TRBJ2-2	CASSPTSGSHFPGELFF	TGTGCCAGCTCACCGACTAGCGGGAGCCACTTCCCCGGGGAGCTGTTTTTT
TRBV7-2	NA	TRBD2	TRBJ2-1	CASSPGGSGGTYNEQFF	TGTGCCAGCAGCCCAGGGGGTAGCGGGGGGACCTACAATGAGCAGTTCTTC
TRBV2	few	NA	TRBJ2-7	CASNPDRSSYEQYF	TGTGCCAGCAACCCCGACAGGTCCAGCTACGAGCAGTACTTC
TRBV18	once	NA	TRBJ1-1	CASSVMGGAFGLLMNTEAFF	TGTGCCAGCTCAGTCATGGGGGGAGCCTTCGGGCTCCTAATGAACACTGAAGCTTTCTTT
TRBV5-6	NA	NA	TRBJ1-2	CASSPTLGQDHAEGYTF	TGTGCCAGCAGCCCGACATTGGGGCAGGACCATGCGGAGGGCTACACCTTC
TRBV6-6	NA	TRBD2	TRBJ2-2	CASNSGVAGTTGELFF	TGTGCCAGCAACTCAGGGGTAGCGGGGACCACCGGGGAGCTGTTTTTT
TRBV5-1	NA	NA	TRBJ2-3	CASSLGGPTDTQYF	TGCGCCAGCAGCTTGGGTGGCCCTACAGATACGCAGTATTTT
TRBV7-2	NA	NA	TRBJ2-2	CASSTANANTGELFF	TGTGCCAGCAGCACAGCTAACGCGAACACCGGGGAGCTGTTTTTT
TRBV15	once	NA	TRBJ2-7	CATSREVRVSFYEQYF	TGTGCCACCAGCAGAGAGGTCCGGGTGAGCTTCTACGAGCAGTACTTC
TRBV20-1	NA	NA	TRBJ1-3	CGLSSGNTIYF	TGCGGACTGAGCTCTGGAAACACCATATATTTT
TRBV12-5	NA	TRBD1	TRBJ1-5	CASGLTMGQVSNQPQHF	TGTGCTAGTGGTTTGACCATGGGACAGGTTAGCAATCAGCCCCAGCATTTT
TRBV6-5	NA	NA	TRBJ2-3	CASSFLDRDTQYF	TGTGCCAGCAGCTTTCTAGACAGGGATACGCAGTATTTT
TRBV3-1/TRBV3-2	NA	TRBD1	TRBJ2-4	CASSQDPGIGTGPLAKNIQYF	TGTGCCAGCAGCCAAGATCCGGGGATCGGGACAGGGCCACTAGCCAAAAACATTCAGTACTTC
TRBV7-2	NA	NA	TRBJ1-1	CASSPQTGVRTEAFF	TGTGCCAGCAGCCCACAAACCGGGGTACGGACTGAAGCTTTCTTT
TRBV5-8	NA	TRBD1	TRBJ1-1	CASSWDRTNTEAFF	TGTGCCAGCAGCTGGGACAGGACAAACACTGAAGCTTTCTTT
TRBV3-1/TRBV3-2	NA	NA	TRBJ2-3	CASVLGGTDTQYF	TGTGCCTCCGTCCTCGGGGGCACAGATACGCAGTATTTT
TRBV6-5	once	NA	TRBJ1-3	CASRPGTTGNTIYF	TGTGCCAGCAGACCCGGGACAACTGGAAACACCATATATTTT
TRBV11-2	once	TRBD2	TRBJ2-1	CASSFPSGYNEQFF	TGTGCCAGCAGCTTCCCTAGCGGGTACAATGAGCAGTTCTTC
TRBV6-1	NA	NA	TRBJ1-2	CASSEVGGTGYGYTF	TGTGCCAGCAGTGAAGTGGGAGGGACGGGGTATGGCTACACCTTC
TRBV6-6	once	NA	TRBJ1-1	CASSRTRAGGGKNTEAFF	TGTGCCAGCAGCCGAACCCGCGCGGGGGGGGGTAAGAACACTGAAGCTTTCTTT
TRBV12-5	NA	NA	TRBJ2-4	CASGLVLENVLAKNIQYF	TGTGCTAGTGGTTTGGTACTAGAGAATGTACTAGCCAAAAACATTCAGTACTTC
TRBV18	NA	NA	TRBJ2-5	CASSPYQGETQYF	TGTGCCAGCTCACCCTACCAGGGAGAGACCCAGTACTTC
TRBV18	NA	NA	TRBJ2-3	CASSPAGERDTQYF	TGTGCCAGCTCACCAGCAGGGGAACGAGATACGCAGTATTTT
TRBV20-1	NA	TRBD1	TRBJ1-2	CSATGGGGYTF	TGCAGTGCTACAGGGGGTGGGGGCTACACCTTC
TRBV7-2	NA	NA	TRBJ2-7	CASSSAPVAGEQYF	TGTGCCAGCAGCTCAGCCCCGGTGGCGGGCGAGCAGTACTTC
TRBV7-2	NA	TRBD2	TRBJ2-5	CASSFQRGEQETQYF	TGTGCCAGCAGCTTTCAGCGGGGGGAACAAGAGACCCAGTACTTC